In its sample, the clone carrying this T cell receptor beta chain was seen many times. CDR1 and CDR2 (germline): SNHLY, FYNNEI. This CDR3 has 14 residues. Deletions cut 6 bases from V and 4 bases from J, with 15 bases between. The data stem from a study of T-cell reconstitution after alpha-beta-depleted transplantation in children. Molecular barcoding with unique molecular identifiers was used for the TCRbeta library. TCRdb reanalysed the PCR reads using MiXCR and keeps one entry per CDR3 protein. The sample holds a few hundred thousand distinct CDR3 sequences, roughly 10% seen once. V and J are TRBV2 and TRBJ1-2; D remains unclear. The TCR originated in a human donor who donated a stem cell graft to a child with acute myeloid leukemia. The source material was PBMCs from the stem cell graft donor, sampled from the stem cell graft. The CDR3 DNA sequence: TGTGCCAGCAGGGCGGGAACTACGTCCTATGGCTACACCTTC. Translating it yields CASRAGTTSYGYTF.